This T cell receptor (beta chain) is drawn from a study of T cell responses to AZD1222 COVID-19 vaccine. Study background: Second-dose intervals of approximately 4 or approximately 12 weeks were pooled.

Using immunoSEQ multiplex PCR, the repertoire was profiled, and TCRdb retains in-frame clones only, with some absent. The profile shows 100,000 to 150,000 clones, over 75% of them singletons. Study outcomes and limitations: It should be noted that donors were predominantly white British and more often female, and clonal diversity was possibly underestimated. Only six individuals given AZD1222 were seropositive at baseline.

V lost 6 bases, J lost 3 bases, and 14 bases lay in between. This CDR3 contains 15 residues. The germline V gene encodes CDR1 LNHDA and CDR2 SQIVND (reference sequence). To note about this clone: Antigen unknown.

This TCR was sampled from an adult in good health. The material was peripheral blood, obtained on day 0 of AZD1222 vaccination. The chain recombines TRBV19 with TRBJ2-2, with a possible D match to TRBD2 (5 bases). The CDR3 is CASRVRGLDTGELFF. DNA for the CDR3: TGTGCCAGTAGAGTCCGGGGATTAGACACCGGGGAGCTGTTTTTT.